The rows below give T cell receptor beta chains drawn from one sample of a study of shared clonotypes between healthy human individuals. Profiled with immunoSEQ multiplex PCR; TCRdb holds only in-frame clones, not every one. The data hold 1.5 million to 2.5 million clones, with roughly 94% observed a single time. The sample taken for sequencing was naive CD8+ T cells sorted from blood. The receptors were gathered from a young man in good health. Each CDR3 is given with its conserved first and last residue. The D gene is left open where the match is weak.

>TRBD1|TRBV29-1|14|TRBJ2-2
CSVDRGQGSGELFF
TGCAGCGTTGATCGGGGACAGGGATCCGGGGAGCTGTTTTTT
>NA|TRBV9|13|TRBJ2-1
CASSFVGSNEQFF
TGTGCCAGCAGCTTCGTAGGGAGCAATGAGCAGTTCTTC
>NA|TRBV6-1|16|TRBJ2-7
CASSGPSKEINYEQYF
TGTGCCAGCAGTGGGCCCAGTAAGGAAATCAATTACGAGCAGTACTTC
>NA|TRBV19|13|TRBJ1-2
CASRKTEFYGYTF
TGTGCCAGTAGAAAGACAGAGTTCTATGGCTACACCTTC
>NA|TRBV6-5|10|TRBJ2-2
CASPTGELFF
TGTGCCAGTCCCACCGGGGAGCTGTTTTTT
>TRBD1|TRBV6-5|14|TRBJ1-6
CASSWGQNNSPLHF
TGTGCCAGCAGTTGGGGACAGAATAATTCACCCCTCCACTTT
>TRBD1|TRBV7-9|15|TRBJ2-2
CASSDHRGPVGELFF
TGTGCCAGCAGCGACCACAGGGGGCCAGTCGGGGAGCTGTTTTTT
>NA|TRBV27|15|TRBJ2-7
CASRGGSRNPYEQYF
TGTGCCAGCAGGGGGGGTTCCAGGAATCCCTACGAGCAGTACTTC
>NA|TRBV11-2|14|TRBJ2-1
CASSLQGPYNEQFF
TGTGCCAGCAGCTTACAGGGACCCTACAATGAGCAGTTCTTC
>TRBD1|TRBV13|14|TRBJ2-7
CASSLEGQFYEQYF
TGTGCCAGCAGCTTAGAGGGACAGTTCTACGAGCAGTACTTC
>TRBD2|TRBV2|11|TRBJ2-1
CAAGREREQFF
TGTGCCGCTGGGAGGGAGCGTGAGCAGTTCTTC
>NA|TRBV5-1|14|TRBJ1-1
CASSLGITNTEAFF
TGCGCCAGCAGCTTGGGAATCACGAACACTGAAGCTTTCTTT
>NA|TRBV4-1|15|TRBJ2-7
CASSQDADRTYEQYF
TGCGCCAGCAGCCAAGACGCGGACCGTACCTACGAGCAGTACTTC
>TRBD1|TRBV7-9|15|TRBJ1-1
CASSTTGQGPWGAFF
TGTGCCAGCAGTACCACGGGACAGGGGCCGTGGGGAGCTTTCTTT
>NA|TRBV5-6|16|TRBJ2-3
CASSLAGRGGADTQYF
TGTGCCAGCAGCTTGGCCGGCAGGGGTGGTGCAGATACGCAGTATTTT
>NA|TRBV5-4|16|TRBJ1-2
CASSPDGGMGGYGYTF
TGTGCCAGCAGTCCGGACGGAGGGATGGGAGGCTATGGCTACACCTTC
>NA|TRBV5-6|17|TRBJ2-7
CASSLVDSSGLPYEQYF
TGTGCCAGCAGCTTGGTAGATTCGTCAGGACTCCCCTACGAGCAGTACTTC
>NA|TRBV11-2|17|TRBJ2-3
CASSPDRFGRETDTQYF
TGTGCCAGCAGCCCCGATCGTTTTGGGAGAGAGACTGATACGCAGTATTTT
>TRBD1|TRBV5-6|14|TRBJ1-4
CASSQQGAVEKLFF
TGTGCCAGCAGCCAACAGGGGGCAGTTGAAAAACTGTTTTTT
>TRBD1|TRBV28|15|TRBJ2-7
CASSPRGRGQYEQYF
TGTGCCAGCAGCCCCCGGGGTAGGGGGCAGTACGAGCAGTACTTC
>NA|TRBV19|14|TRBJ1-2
CASTPGLGNYGYTF
TGTGCCAGTACCCCCGGACTGGGAAACTATGGCTACACCTTC
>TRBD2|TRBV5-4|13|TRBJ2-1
CASSLAGGPEEFF
TGTGCCAGCAGCCTAGCGGGAGGGCCTGAGGAGTTCTTC
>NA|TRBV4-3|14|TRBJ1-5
CASSQDTLNQPQHF
TGCGCCAGCAGCCAAGACACCCTAAACCAGCCCCAGCATTTT
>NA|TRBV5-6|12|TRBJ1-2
CASSLDNYGYTF
TGTGCCAGCAGCTTGGACAACTATGGCTACACCTTC
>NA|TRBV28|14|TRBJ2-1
CASSNGALYNEQFF
TGTGCCAGCAGCAACGGGGCCCTCTACAATGAGCAGTTCTTC
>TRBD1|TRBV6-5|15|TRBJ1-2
CASSLARTGNVGYTF
TGTGCCAGCAGTCTGGCACGGACAGGGAATGTCGGCTACACCTTC
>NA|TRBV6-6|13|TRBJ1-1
CASSPGLNTEAFF
TGTGCCAGCAGTCCGGGTTTGAACACTGAAGCTTTCTTT
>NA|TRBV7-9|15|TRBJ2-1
CASSSVRATYNEQFF
TGTGCCAGCAGCTCAGTCAGGGCCACCTACAATGAGCAGTTCTTC
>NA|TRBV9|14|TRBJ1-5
CASSVDVGDQPQHF
TGTGCCAGCAGCGTAGACGTGGGTGATCAGCCCCAGCATTTT
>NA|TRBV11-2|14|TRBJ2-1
CASSLVYPDNEQFF
TGTGCCAGCAGCTTAGTATACCCAGACAATGAGCAGTTCTTC
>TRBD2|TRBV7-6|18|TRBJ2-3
CASSLTGVAGGTTDTQYF
TGTGCCAGCAGCTTAACCGGTGTAGCGGGGGGCACCACAGATACGCAGTATTTT
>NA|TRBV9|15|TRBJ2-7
CASSVGVSGSYEQYF
TGTGCCAGCAGCGTAGGGGTTTCCGGGTCCTACGAGCAGTACTTC
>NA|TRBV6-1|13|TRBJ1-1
CASSDMGNTEAFF
TGTGCCAGCAGTGATATGGGGAACACTGAAGCTTTCTTT
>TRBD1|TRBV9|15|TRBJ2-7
CASSVAGTGYYEQYF
TGTGCCAGCAGCGTAGCTGGGACAGGGTACTACGAGCAGTACTTC
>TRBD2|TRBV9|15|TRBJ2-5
CASSILAGEVETQYF
TGTGCCAGCAGCATTCTAGCGGGGGAAGTAGAGACCCAGTACTTC
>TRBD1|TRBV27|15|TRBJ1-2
CASSPDRGGVYGYTF
TGTGCCAGCAGTCCCGACAGGGGAGGGGTCTATGGCTACACCTTC
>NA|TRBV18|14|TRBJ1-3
CASSGGASGNTIYF
TGTGCCAGCTCAGGAGGGGCCTCTGGAAACACCATATATTTT
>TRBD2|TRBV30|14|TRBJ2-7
CAWKRLAGFDEQYF
TGTGCCTGGAAAAGACTAGCGGGGTTCGACGAGCAGTACTTC
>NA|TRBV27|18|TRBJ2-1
CASSPIAVIGVTYNEQFF
TGTGCCAGCAGTCCAATAGCGGTGATAGGCGTCACCTACAATGAGCAGTTCTTC
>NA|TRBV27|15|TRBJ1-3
CASSRGTSSGNTIYF
TGTGCCAGCAGTCGAGGTACCTCCTCTGGAAACACCATATATTTT
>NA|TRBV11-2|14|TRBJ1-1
CASSLGGVGTEAFF
TGTGCCAGCAGCTTAGGGGGGGTGGGCACTGAAGCTTTCTTT
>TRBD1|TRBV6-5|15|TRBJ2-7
CASSYSRTGWYEQYF
TGTGCCAGCAGTTACTCGCGGACAGGATGGTACGAGCAGTACTTC